Shown below are 2 T cell receptor beta chains from a single sample sequenced in a study of blood T cell repertoires in COVID-19. Libraries were prepared by immunoSEQ multiplex PCR; TCRdb keeps only in-frame clonotypes and omits some of them. This sample carries hundreds of thousands of clones, approximately 80% of them seen once, and the ten largest clones take approximately 7%. Sequencing was carried out using peripheral blood. The receptor set was obtained from a woman between 45 and 65 years old with acute or convalescent COVID-19.

This chain joins TRBV28 and TRBJ2-7; TRBD1 aligns across 11 bases. The germline V gene encodes CDR1 MDHEN and CDR2 SYDVKM. The CDR3 is 14 residues long. V was clipped by 5 bases and J by 5 bases; unmatched bases: 5. For the CDR3, the DNA is TGTGCCAGCAGTCGGGGACAGGGGGTTAACGAGCAGTACTTC. The encoded protein is CASSRGQGVNEQYF.

V usage is TRBV2 and J usage is TRBJ1-5; no definite D call. CDR3 length: 15 amino acids. Germline CDR1 SNHLY, CDR2 FYNNEI. V was shortened by 7 bases and J by 0 bases, with 13 bases between the two germline ends. CDR3 bases: TGTGCCAGCACGACGGGATGGGATAGCAATCAGCCCCAGCATTTT. It translates to CASTTGWDSNQPQHF.